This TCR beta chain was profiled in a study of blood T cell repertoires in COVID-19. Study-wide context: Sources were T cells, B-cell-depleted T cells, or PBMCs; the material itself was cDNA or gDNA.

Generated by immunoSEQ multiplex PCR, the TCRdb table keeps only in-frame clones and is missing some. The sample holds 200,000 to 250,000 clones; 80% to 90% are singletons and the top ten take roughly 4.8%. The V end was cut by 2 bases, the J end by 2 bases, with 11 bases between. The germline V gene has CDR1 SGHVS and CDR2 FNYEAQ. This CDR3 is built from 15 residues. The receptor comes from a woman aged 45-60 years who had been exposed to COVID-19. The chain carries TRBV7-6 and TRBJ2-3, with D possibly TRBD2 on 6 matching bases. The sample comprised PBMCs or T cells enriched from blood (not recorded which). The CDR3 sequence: CASSLSAGNTDTQYF. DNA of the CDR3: TGTGCCAGCAGCTTATCGGCGGGGAACACAGATACGCAGTATTTT.